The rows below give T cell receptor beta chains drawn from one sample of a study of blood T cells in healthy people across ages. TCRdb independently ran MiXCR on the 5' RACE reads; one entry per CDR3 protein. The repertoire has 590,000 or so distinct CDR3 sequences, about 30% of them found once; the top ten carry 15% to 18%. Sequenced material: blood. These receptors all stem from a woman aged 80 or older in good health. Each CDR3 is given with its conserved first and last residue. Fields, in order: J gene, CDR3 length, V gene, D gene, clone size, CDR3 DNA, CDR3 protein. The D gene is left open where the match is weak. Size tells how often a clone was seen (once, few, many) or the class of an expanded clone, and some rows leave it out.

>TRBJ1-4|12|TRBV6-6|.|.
TGTGCCAGCAGTCCACAGTTTTTGGCACTGTTTTTT
CASSPQFLALFF
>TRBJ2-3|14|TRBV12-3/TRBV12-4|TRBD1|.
TGTGCCAGCAGCACAGGGGGCACGGCAGATATGCAGTATTTT
CASSTGGTADMQYF
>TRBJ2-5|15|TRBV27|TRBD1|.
TGTGCCACCAGTGATCCCCGGGACAGACAGGAGACCCAGTACTTC
CATSDPRDRQETQYF
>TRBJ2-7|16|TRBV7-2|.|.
TGTGCCAGCAGCTTACGTGGGGGGTTGAGCTCCTACGAGCAGTACTTC
CASSLRGGLSSYEQYF
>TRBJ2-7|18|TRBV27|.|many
TGTGCCAGCAGAACGCCCCTTTCGGAGGGACGTTACTACTACGAGCAGTACTTC
CASRTPLSEGRYYYEQYF
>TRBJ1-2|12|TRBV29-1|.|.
TGCAGCGTTGGGAAGGATACCTATGGCTACACCTTC
CSVGKDTYGYTF
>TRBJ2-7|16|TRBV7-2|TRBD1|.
TGTGCCAGCAGCTTAGTCGGGGACAGGGGCTCCTACGAGCAGTACTTC
CASSLVGDRGSYEQYF
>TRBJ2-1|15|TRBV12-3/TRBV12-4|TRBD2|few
TGTGCCAGCAGTTTAGGGCTAGCGGGCGTCAATGAGCAGTTCTTC
CASSLGLAGVNEQFF
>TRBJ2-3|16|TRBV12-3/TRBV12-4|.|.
TGTGCCAGCAGTTTAGTGACCAGCGGGGACACAGATGCGCAGTATTTT
CASSLVTSGDTDAQYF
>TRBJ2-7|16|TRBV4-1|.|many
TGCGCCAGCACCGAAGAAGGGTCCAACCTTTCCTACGAGCAGTACTTC
CASTEEGSNLSYEQYF
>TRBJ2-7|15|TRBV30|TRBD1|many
TGTGCCTGGAGTGACCGGAAAAGGGGGCAATACGAGCAGTACTTC
CAWSDRKRGQYEQYF
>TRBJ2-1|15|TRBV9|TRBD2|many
TGTGCCAGCAGCGGGAGCCAGCGGGGACACAATGAGCAGTTCTTC
CASSGSQRGHNEQFF
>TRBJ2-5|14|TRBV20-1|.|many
TGCAGTGCTAGATTCGGCGGAACCGCGGGGACCCAGTACTTC
CSARFGGTAGTQYF
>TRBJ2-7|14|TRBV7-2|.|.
TGTGCCAGCAGCTCCCACTTCAGCTCCTACGAGCAGTACTTC
CASSSHFSSYEQYF
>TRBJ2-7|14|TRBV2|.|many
TGTGCCAGCATGTCGGGGGCCCGATACTACGAGCAGTACTTC
CASMSGARYYEQYF